The T cell receptor beta chain under discussion was sequenced for a study of T cell responses to AZD1222 COVID-19 vaccine. Study-level information: Second-dose recipients at about 4 or about 12 weeks were treated as one pooled group.

Assay used: immunoSEQ multiplex PCR; TCRdb lists only in-frame clones, some missing. This sample has some 150,000 clones; around 89% occur once, and the top ten carry less than 3.5%. The CDR3 has 15 amino acids. Trimming removed 1 base at V and 2 bases at J, with 9 bases between. Germline V lookup: CDR1 SGHVS, CDR2 FQNEAQ. A word on this clone: Its antigen is not identified.

Findings of the study overall: The reported proportion of spike-specific TCRs targeting unmutated variant regions was nearly half. Among the donors, most were white British and more were female, and clonal diversity was possibly underestimated. All repertoire sampling was performed exclusively after the peak T cell response.

V is TRBV7-8 and J is TRBJ1-3; D gene uncertain. The sequencing used peripheral blood, collected on day 0 of AZD1222 vaccination. The receptor's source is an adult in good health. As DNA, the CDR3 is TGTGCCAGCAGCTTAGGACACGGGACTGGAAACACCATATATTTT. This translates into CASSLGHGTGNTIYF. Variable domain in full (rest from reference TRBV7-8 and TRBJ1-3): GAGVSQSPRYKVAKRGQDVALRCDPISGHVSLFWYQQALGQGPEFLTYFQNEAQLDKSGLPSDRFFAERPEGSVSTLKIQRTQQEDSAVYLCASSLGHGTGNTIYFGEGSWLTVV.